Reported below is one TCR beta chain. The antigen is not known. Sequencing used immunoSEQ multiplex PCR; TCRdb keeps in-frame clones, though not all of them. The data show roughly 120,000 clones, roughly 90% seen once. The data derive from a study of T cell responses to AZD1222 COVID-19 vaccine. Study-level results: In the spike-specific TCR repertoire, nearly half reportedly target unmutated variant regions. Donors were chiefly white British, with a greater number of females, and clonal diversity was perhaps underestimated.

The sequence was collected from an adult in good health. The sample here was peripheral blood, taken on day 0 of AZD1222 vaccination.

Here the CDR3 reads CASSLGGSAGSQRNTIYF. CDR3 DNA sequence: TGTGCCAGCAGTTTAGGGGGTTCGGCAGGGTCACAGAGAAACACCATATATTTT. This chain connects TRBV28 to TRBJ1-3; possible D gene TRBD1, 5 bases. With 2 bases removed from V and 5 bases from J, the gap between germline ends came to 22 bases. The V gene's germline CDR1 is MDHEN and CDR2 SYDVKM. The CDR3 covers 18 residues.